This TCR beta chain came from a study of T cells after yellow fever vaccination. A single record per CDR3 protein comes from TCRdb applying MiXCR to the 5' RACE reads. The data hold under 600,000 distinct CDR3 sequences, with 21% observed a single time. Germline V gene lookup returns CDR1 LGHDT and CDR2 YNNKEL (reference sequence). The V and J ends lost 2 bases and 6 bases respectively, with 7 bases between them. This CDR3 has 13 residues. This clonotype was found a few times. The receptor was isolated from a young man who received the YFV17D yellow fever vaccine. This specimen consisted of PBMCs, obtained 20 to 25 days after the first yellow fever vaccination. The chain couples TRBV3-1 to TRBJ2-2; D is undetermined. The CDR3 region has the DNA TGTGCCAGCAGCCAAAGGGTCTCCGGGGAGCTGTTTTTT. Translation: CASSQRVSGELFF.